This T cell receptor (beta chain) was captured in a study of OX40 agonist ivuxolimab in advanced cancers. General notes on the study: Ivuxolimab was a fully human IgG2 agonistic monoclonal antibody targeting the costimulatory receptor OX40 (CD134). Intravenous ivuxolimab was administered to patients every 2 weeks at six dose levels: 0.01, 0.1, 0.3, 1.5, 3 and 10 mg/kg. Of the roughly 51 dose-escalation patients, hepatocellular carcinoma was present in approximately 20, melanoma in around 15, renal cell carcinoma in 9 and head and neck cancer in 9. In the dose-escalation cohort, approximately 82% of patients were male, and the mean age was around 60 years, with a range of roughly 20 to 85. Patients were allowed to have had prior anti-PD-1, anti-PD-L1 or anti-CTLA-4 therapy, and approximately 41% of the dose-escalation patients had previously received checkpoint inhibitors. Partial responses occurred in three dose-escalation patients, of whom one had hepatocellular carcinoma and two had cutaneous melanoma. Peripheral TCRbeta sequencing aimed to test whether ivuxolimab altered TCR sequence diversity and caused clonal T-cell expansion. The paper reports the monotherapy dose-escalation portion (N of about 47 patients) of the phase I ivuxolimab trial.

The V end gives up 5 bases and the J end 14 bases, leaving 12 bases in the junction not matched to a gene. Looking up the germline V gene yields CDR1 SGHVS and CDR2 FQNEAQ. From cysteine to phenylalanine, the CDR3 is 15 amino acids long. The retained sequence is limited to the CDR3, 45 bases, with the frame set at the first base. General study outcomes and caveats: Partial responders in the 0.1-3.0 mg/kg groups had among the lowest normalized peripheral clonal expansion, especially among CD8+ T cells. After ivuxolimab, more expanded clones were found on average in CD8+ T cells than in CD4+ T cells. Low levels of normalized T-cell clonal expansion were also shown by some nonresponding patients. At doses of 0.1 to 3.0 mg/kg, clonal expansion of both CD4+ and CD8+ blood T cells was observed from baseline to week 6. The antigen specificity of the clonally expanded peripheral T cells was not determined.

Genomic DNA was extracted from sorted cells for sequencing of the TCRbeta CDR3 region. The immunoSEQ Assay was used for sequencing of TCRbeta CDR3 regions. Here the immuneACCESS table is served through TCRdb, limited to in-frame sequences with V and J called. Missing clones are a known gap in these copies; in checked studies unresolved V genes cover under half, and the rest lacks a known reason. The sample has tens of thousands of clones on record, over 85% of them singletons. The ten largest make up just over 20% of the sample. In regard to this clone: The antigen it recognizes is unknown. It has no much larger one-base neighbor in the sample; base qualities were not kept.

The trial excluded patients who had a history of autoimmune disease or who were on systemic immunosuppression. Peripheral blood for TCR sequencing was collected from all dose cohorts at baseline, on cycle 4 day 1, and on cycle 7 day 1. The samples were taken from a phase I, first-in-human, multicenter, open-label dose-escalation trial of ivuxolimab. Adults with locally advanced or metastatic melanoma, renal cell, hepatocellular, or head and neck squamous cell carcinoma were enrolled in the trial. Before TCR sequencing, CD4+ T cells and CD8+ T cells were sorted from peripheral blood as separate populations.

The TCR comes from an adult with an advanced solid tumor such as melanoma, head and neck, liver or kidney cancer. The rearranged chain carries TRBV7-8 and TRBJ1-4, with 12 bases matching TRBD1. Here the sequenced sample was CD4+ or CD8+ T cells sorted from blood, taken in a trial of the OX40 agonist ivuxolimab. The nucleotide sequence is TGTGCCAGCAGCCAGGAGGCGGGACAGGGGGCGAGGCTGTTTTTT. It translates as CASSQEAGQGARLFF.